This TCR beta chain was sequenced in a study of glioma-infiltrating T cells. This clonotype showed up just a few times. Its specificity is not known. General study results and limits: Non-neoplastic patients had below-expected tissue-blood divergence, while all gliomas exceeded expectation.

Trimming took 7 bases from V and 0 from J; bases not matched to a gene: 8. CDR1 and CDR2 from the germline V gene are LNHDA and SQIVND (reference sequence). There are 15 residues in the CDR3. The iRepertoire nested amplicon-rescue multiplex PCR amplified TCR alpha and beta CDR3s from RNA. Input was roughly 85-400 ng of tissue mRNA or PBMC total RNA. TCRdb independently ran MiXCR on the multiplex PCR reads; one entry per CDR3 protein. The table has some 180,000 distinct CDR3 sequences, more than 25% seen once; the top ten hold 20%. This TCR derives from a human donor with low-grade glioma or glioblastoma, undergoing nonglioma brain surgery, or in good health (not recorded which). The sequencing input was glioma tissue, nonneoplastic brain tissue, or PBMCs (not recorded which). The chain uses TRBV19 and TRBJ1-1; 7 nucleotides align to TRBD1. The CDR3 protein is CASTRQGLMNTEAFF. The DNA of the CDR3 is TGTGCCAGTACCCGACAGGGCCTCATGAACACTGAAGCTTTCTTT.